Listed here are 28 T cell receptor beta chains from one sample, sequenced in a study of technical replicates of blood from a few donors. Measured with immunoSEQ multiplex PCR; TCRdb has only the in-frame clones, and not every one. This repertoire shows about 100,000 clones, 96% found once; its top ten account for roughly 0.33%. Specimen: T cells isolated from PBMCs. These receptors all come from a human donor in good health.

The genes are TRBV2 and TRBJ2-5; TRBD2 agrees at 12 bases. Germline trimming cut 1 base from V and 4 bases from J; bases unmatched to any gene: 1. Per germline, CDR1 SNHLY and CDR2 FYNNEI. The length of the CDR3 is 15 residues. The CDR3 loop reads CASSEGLAGVETQYF. The CDR3 DNA follows: TGTGCCAGCAGTGAAGGACTAGCGGGAGTAGAGACCCAGTACTTC.

The rearrangement joins TRBV5-1 to TRBJ1-1, with a weak D call TRBD1 (5 bases). Trimming removed 0 bases at V and 1 base at J, with 7 bases between. Germline lookup yields CDR1 SGHRS and CDR2 YFSETQ. This CDR3 spans 14 amino acids. The CDR3 region is CASSLGTQNTEAFF. The CDR3 DNA reads TGCGCCAGCAGCTTGGGGACACAGAACACTGAAGCTTTCTTT.

The gene calls are TRBV28 and TRBJ1-2, with D unclear. CDR1 and CDR2 from the germline V gene are MDHEN and SYDVKM. The CDR3 covers 12 residues. V lost 6 bases, J lost 6 bases, and 11 bases lay in between. The CDR3 region is CASRLAKNGYTF. The CDR3 coding sequence is TGTGCCAGCAGACTCGCTAAAAATGGCTACACCTTC.

The chain links TRBV6-1 to TRBJ2-7, with D unresolved. The germline V gene has CDR1 MNHNS and CDR2 SASEGT. Trimming pared 3 bases from V and 3 bases from J, leaving 3 bases between. This CDR3 spans 11 amino acids. In nucleotides, the CDR3 is TGTGCCAGCAGTGACGGCTACGAGCAGTACTTC. This codes for CASSDGYEQYF.

This clone came up a few times. This chain joins TRBV9 and TRBJ2-7, with 7 bases matching TRBD2. Trimming removed 0 bases from V and 3 bases from J; junction bases left unmatched: 15. CDR3 length: 18 residues. The germline gives CDR1 SGDLS, CDR2 YYNGEE. The CDR3 sequence: CASSVGPGVGTIYYEQYF. The CDR3 DNA sequence: TGTGCCAGCAGCGTAGGGCCCGGGGTTGGGACTATTTACTACGAGCAGTACTTC.

This chain uses TRBV4-2 with TRBJ1-2; 8 bases agree with TRBD1. Unmatched junction bases numbered 9, after V lost 5 bases and J lost 1 base. CDR3 length equals 16 residues. Germline assignment: CDR1 LGHNA and CDR2 YNFKEQ. This chain's CDR3 is CASSNDRGRGNYGYTF. The DNA of the CDR3 is TGTGCCAGCAGCAACGACAGGGGCAGGGGTAACTATGGCTACACCTTC.

This chain joins TRBV29-1 and TRBJ2-1, with D maybe TRBD2 (6 bases). The length of the CDR3 is 13 residues. CDR1 SQVTM and CDR2 ANQGSEA come from the germline V gene. Trimming cost V 6 bases and J 7 bases, with 16 bases left between them. As DNA, the CDR3 is TGCAGCGTCGCACCGGGACTCAGGAATGAGCAGTTCTTC. Its protein is CSVAPGLRNEQFF.

The V gene is TRBV30, the J gene TRBJ2-5, with D tentatively TRBD2 (6 bases). Between the trimmed V and J ends, which lost 2 bases and 9 bases, there was a span of 16 bases. This CDR3 region has 13 residues. Germline lookup yields CDR1 GTSNPN and CDR2 SVGIG (reference sequence). CDR3 sequence (DNA): TGTGCCTGGAGTCGACTAGAATGGATCTCCCAGTACTTC. It yields the protein CAWSRLEWISQYF.

The J gene is TRBJ1-1, the V gene TRBV10-3; no definite D call. This CDR3 is 13 amino acids long. Germline assignment: CDR1 ENHRY and CDR2 SYGVKD. Trimming stripped 3 bases from V and 11 bases from J, with 16 bases between. CDR3 amino acids: CAISDRWETGAFF. CDR3 nucleotides: TGTGCCATCAGTGATCGCTGGGAGACTGGGGCTTTCTTT.

The chain joins TRBV28 to TRBJ1-3, with D unresolved. Deletions cut 3 bases from V and 0 bases from J, with 15 bases between. CDR3 length equals 17 residues. Per germline, CDR1 MDHEN and CDR2 SYDVKM. CDR3: CASSLPPLTVSGNTIYF. The CDR3 bases are TGTGCCAGCAGTTTGCCCCCACTTACTGTCTCTGGAAACACCATATATTTT.

V usage is TRBV9 and J usage is TRBJ2-2; 7 bases are a match to TRBD1. The CDR3 covers 17 residues. Germline trimming cut 4 bases from V and 4 bases from J; bases unmatched to any gene: 13. Germline V gene lookup returns CDR1 SGDLS and CDR2 YYNGEE. The CDR3 loop is CASSRNRDSLGTGELFF. The CDR3 DNA follows: TGTGCCAGCAGCAGAAACAGGGACAGCTTGGGCACCGGGGAGCTGTTTTTT.

This chain uses TRBV28 with TRBJ1-2; possibly TRBD1 for D (6 bases). The CDR3 consists of 14 residues. V was trimmed by 2 bases and J by 8 bases, leaving 15 bases between them. From germline, CDR1 is MDHEN and CDR2 SYDVKM. The CDR3 loop reads CASSLGRGHGGYTF. The CDR3 DNA follows: TGTGCCAGCAGTTTAGGCAGGGGACATGGCGGCTACACCTTC.

V usage is TRBV9 and J usage is TRBJ1-4; tentative D call: TRBD1 (5 bases). The CDR3 totals 14 residues. V was shortened by 3 bases and J by 4 bases, with 10 bases between the two germline ends. Per germline, CDR1 SGDLS and CDR2 YYNGEE. The CDR3 is CASSAWGGNEKLFF. In DNA form, the CDR3 reads TGTGCCAGCAGCGCCTGGGGGGGTAATGAAAAACTGTTTTTT.

The chain has TRBV7-6 and TRBJ1-5; tentative D call: TRBD1 (5 bases). Trimming took off 0 bases at V and 2 bases at J, with 11 bases between the two ends. The CDR3 is 16 amino acids. The germline gives CDR1 SGHVS, CDR2 FNYEAQ. CDR3 protein: CASSLAGVGGNQPQHF. The CDR3 bases are TGTGCCAGCAGCTTAGCAGGGGTTGGTGGCAATCAGCCCCAGCATTTT.

The chain links TRBV19 to TRBJ2-7; weak D call: TRBD2 (6 bases). The germline V gene encodes CDR1 LNHDA and CDR2 SQIVND (reference sequence). Trimming shortened V by 3 bases and J by 1 base, and 13 bases separated the two germline ends. The CDR3 extends over 15 amino acids. The CDR3 DNA reads as TGTGCCAGTAGTATTCAGGGCGGGGAGTCCTACGAGCAGTACTTC. Translation gives CASSIQGGESYEQYF.

The V and J genes are TRBV4-3 and TRBJ1-2; D is uncertain. CDR1 and CDR2 (germline): LGHNA, YSLEER. The length of the CDR3 is 12 residues. V lost 1 base to trimming and J lost 13 bases, with 13 bases between them. CDR3 residues: CASSQGARTCTF. CDR3 in DNA: TGCGCCAGCAGCCAAGGAGCCCGGACTTGCACCTTC.

CDR3 residues: CSVEGTRRPRGSGETQYF. The CDR3 DNA reads as TGCAGCGTTGAAGGGACCCGTCGCCCCAGGGGATCGGGTGAGACCCAGTACTTC. V is TRBV29-1 and J is TRBJ2-5; tentatively, D is TRBD1 (6 bases). Looked up from germline, CDR1 is SQVTM and CDR2 is ANQGSEA. The CDR3 is made up of 18 amino acids. With 1 base removed from V and 5 bases from J, the gap between germline ends came to 26 bases.

The V and J genes are TRBV5-1 and TRBJ2-5; the D is unclear. The V gene's germline CDR1 is SGHRS and CDR2 YFSETQ. The CDR3 has 13 residues. Trimming removed 2 bases at V and 2 bases at J, with 7 bases between. The CDR3 coding sequence is TGCGCCAGCAGCTTTGCAGAACAAGAGACCCAGTACTTC. It translates to CASSFAEQETQYF.

V gene TRBV7-6 combines with J gene TRBJ2-7, with a tentative D call TRBD1 (6 bases). V was pared by 2 bases and J by 7 bases, with 18 bases between. Per the germline V gene, CDR1 is SGHVS and CDR2 is FNYEAQ. The CDR3 consists of 15 residues. The CDR3 sequence is CASSLTGTFTREQYF. The CDR3 nucleotides read TGTGCCAGCAGCTTAACCGGGACATTTACTAGAGAGCAGTACTTC.

In DNA form, the CDR3 reads TGCGCCAGCAGCCCGGGAGGACTAGCGGTTTACAATGAGCAGTTCTTC. Translated: CASSPGGLAVYNEQFF. The rearrangement joins TRBV4-3 to TRBJ2-1; 10 nucleotides align to TRBD2. This CDR3 is built from 16 residues. Trimming took 4 bases from V and 4 from J; bases not matched to a gene: 7. In germline, CDR1 is LGHNA, CDR2 YSLEER.

This rearrangement joins TRBV28 to TRBJ2-1; D is unresolved. Trimming shortened V by 1 base and J by 7 bases, and 20 bases separated the two germline ends. The CDR3 has 17 amino acids. From germline, CDR1 is MDHEN and CDR2 SYDVKM. Here the CDR3 reads CASSLYPPPSLSNEQFF. CDR3 DNA: TGTGCCAGCAGTTTATACCCACCACCATCACTTAGTAATGAGCAGTTCTTC.

This rearrangement joins TRBV19 to TRBJ1-4, with no clear D. CDR1 LNHDA and CDR2 SQIVND come from the germline V gene (reference sequence). The CDR3 consists of 11 residues. Deletions cut 6 bases from V and 4 bases from J, with 3 bases between. The CDR3 sequence: CASRYNEKLFF. The CDR3 nucleotides read TGTGCCAGTAGGTATAATGAAAAACTGTTTTTT.

The V call is TRBV13, the J call TRBJ1-1, with a tentative D call TRBD1 (6 bases). This CDR3 has 14 amino acids. V lost 4 bases, J lost 2 bases, and 11 bases lay in between. Per the germline V gene, CDR1 is PRHDT and CDR2 is FYEKMQ (reference sequence). The CDR3 DNA is TGTGCCAGCAGCTCGGGACAAGCCAACACTGAAGCTTTCTTT. This sequence encodes CASSSGQANTEAFF.

The chain carries TRBV28 and TRBJ2-7; D unresolved. The CDR3 totals 12 residues. Trimming cost V 1 base and J 3 bases, with 4 bases left between them. The V gene's germline CDR1 is MDHEN and CDR2 SYDVKM. The CDR3 DNA sequence: TGTGCCAGCAGTTTATATCGCTACGAGCAGTACTTC. Protein: CASSLYRYEQYF.

The rearrangement uses TRBV5-1 and TRBJ2-3; 8 bases agree with TRBD1. CDR3 length: 16 residues. Germline V lookup: CDR1 SGHRS, CDR2 YFSETQ. Germline trimming cut 3 bases from V and 2 bases from J; bases unmatched to any gene: 8. This CDR3 is CASSSVRGPYTDTQYF. The CDR3 DNA reads as TGCGCCAGCAGCTCGGTCAGGGGGCCTTACACAGATACGCAGTATTTT.

Worth noting for this clone: This sample also contains other DNA sequences that code for the same CDR3. The chain links TRBV7-2 to TRBJ1-2, with a possible D match to TRBD1 (5 bases). Trimming took off 3 bases at V and 8 bases at J, with 10 bases between the two ends. This CDR3 comprises 12 residues. The V gene's germline CDR1 is SGHTA and CDR2 FQGNSA. The CDR3 sequence: CASSLEGLGYTF. CDR3 DNA sequence: TGTGCCAGCAGCTTGGAGGGGCTAGGCTACACCTTC. Full variable domain (rest looked up from reference TRBV7-2 and TRBJ1-2): GAGVSQSPSNKVTEKGKDVELRCDPISGHTALYWYRQSLGQGLEFLIYFQGNSAPDKSGLPSDRFSAERTGGSVSTLTIQRTQQEDSAVYLCASSLEGLGYTFGSGTRLTVV.

This clone was seen once. The gene calls are TRBV9 and TRBJ1-3; D is undetermined. Per germline, CDR1 SGDLS and CDR2 YYNGEE. The CDR3 totals 15 residues. Trimming took 0 bases from V and 2 from J, leaving 9 bases between them. CDR3 sequence (DNA): TGTGCCAGCAGCGTAGCTGCAGCGGCTGGAAACACCATATATTTT. Residues: CASSVAAAAGNTIYF.

This chain's CDR3 is CASSYFGTSLREQFF. The CDR3 DNA reads TGTGCCAGCAGTTACTTTGGGACTAGCCTTCGGGAGCAGTTCTTC. V gene TRBV6-5 combines with J gene TRBJ2-1, with 9 bases aligning to TRBD2. After removal of 1 base from V and 10 bases from J, the junction contained 8 bases not matched to a gene. From germline, CDR1 is MNHEY and CDR2 SVGAGI. The CDR3 is made up of 15 amino acids.